These T cell receptor beta chains were read from a single sample in a study of T-cell reconstitution after alpha-beta-depleted transplantation in children. MiXCR, run by TCRdb on the PCR reads, gives a single entry per CDR3 protein. The data hold 200,000 to 250,000 distinct CDR3 sequences, with around 7.8% observed a single time. The sample in question was PBMCs, mostly from graft donor cells, obtained 180 days after TCRalphabeta/CD19-depleted stem cell transplant. The origin of the receptors is a male patient younger than 18 who had a stem cell transplant for acute lymphoblastic leukemia, so the T cells may come from the graft donor. CDR3s include the opening cysteine and the closing phenylalanine or tryptophan. A D gene is named only where the DNA matches it firmly. Only some rows state a clone size, as once, few, many or a class for expanded clones.

D	size	V	J	CDR3	DNA
NA	many	TRBV7-9	TRBJ1-3	CASSGDIGALHNTIYF	TGTGCCAGCAGCGGGGACATCGGTGCGCTCCACAACACCATATATTTT
NA	few	TRBV6-2/TRBV6-3	TRBJ1-2	CASSYPGHFYGYTF	TGTGCCAGCAGTTACCCGGGACACTTCTATGGCTACACCTTC
TRBD2	many	TRBV2	TRBJ2-7	CASSEVGGTEDQYF	TGTGCCAGCAGTGAAGTGGGAGGGACCGAAGATCAGTACTTC
TRBD2	NA	TRBV5-1	TRBJ2-5	CASSLGGAGATQETQYF	TGCGCCAGCAGCTTGGGTGGAGCGGGGGCCACCCAAGAGACCCAGTACTTC
TRBD2	many	TRBV18	TRBJ2-3	CASPPTSGRTDTQYF	TGTGCCAGCCCACCGACTAGCGGGAGGACAGATACGCAGTATTTT
NA	many	TRBV18	TRBJ1-6	CASSPLGSVNSPLHF	TGTGCCAGCTCACCACTGGGCAGTGTTAATTCACCCCTCCACTTT
TRBD1	NA	TRBV29-1	TRBJ1-2	CSAVLTPGQAYGYTF	TGCAGCGCCGTACTTACTCCGGGACAGGCTTATGGCTACACCTTC
NA	NA	TRBV13	TRBJ2-5	CASSLASKRQETQYF	TGTGCCAGCAGCTTAGCCAGTAAGAGGCAAGAGACCCAGTACTTC
NA	NA	TRBV5-1	TRBJ2-1	CTSSLDTSSYNEQFF	TGCACCAGCAGCTTGGACACGAGCTCCTACAATGAGCAGTTCTTC
NA	many	TRBV10-3	TRBJ2-7	CAIRASGMAVYEQYF	TGTGCCATCAGGGCCTCAGGAATGGCCGTCTACGAGCAGTACTTC
TRBD2	NA	TRBV15	TRBJ2-1	CATSRDPGLAGGQFF	TGTGCCACCAGCAGAGATCCGGGACTAGCGGGCGGGCAGTTCTTC
TRBD1	many	TRBV12-3/TRBV12-4	TRBJ1-5	CASSSTGGNQPQHF	TGTGCCAGCAGCTCCACAGGGGGAAATCAGCCCCAGCATTTT
TRBD1	few	TRBV7-9	TRBJ2-1	CAHWPSGQDLNEQFF	TGTGCCCACTGGCCTTCGGGACAGGATCTCAATGAGCAGTTCTTC
TRBD2	many	TRBV7-6	TRBJ2-7	CASSALGAGGPGEQYF	TGTGCCAGCAGCGCCCTAGGAGCGGGAGGGCCCGGCGAGCAGTACTTC
TRBD2	many	TRBV12-3/TRBV12-4	TRBJ2-1	CASSLMNGGIYEQFF	TGTGCCAGCAGTTTAATGAACGGGGGGATCTATGAGCAGTTCTTC
TRBD2	many	TRBV9	TRBJ2-7	CASSIGTSETYEQYF	TGTGCCAGCAGCATCGGGACTAGCGAAACCTACGAGCAGTACTTC